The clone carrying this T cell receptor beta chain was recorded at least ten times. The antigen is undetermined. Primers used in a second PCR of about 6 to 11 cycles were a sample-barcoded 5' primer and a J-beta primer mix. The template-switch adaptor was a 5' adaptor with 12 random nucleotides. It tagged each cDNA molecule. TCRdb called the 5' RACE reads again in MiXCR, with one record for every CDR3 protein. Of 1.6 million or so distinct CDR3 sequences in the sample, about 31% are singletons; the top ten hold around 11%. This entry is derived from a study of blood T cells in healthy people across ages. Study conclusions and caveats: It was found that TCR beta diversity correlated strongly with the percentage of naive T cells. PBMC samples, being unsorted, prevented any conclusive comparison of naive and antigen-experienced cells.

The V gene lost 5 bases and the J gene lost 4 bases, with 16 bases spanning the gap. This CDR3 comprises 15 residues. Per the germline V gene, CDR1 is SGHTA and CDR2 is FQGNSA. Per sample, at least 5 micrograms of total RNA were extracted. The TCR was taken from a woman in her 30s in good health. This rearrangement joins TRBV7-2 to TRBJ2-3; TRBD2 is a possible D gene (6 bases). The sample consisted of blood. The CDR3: CASSATSGWSDTQYF. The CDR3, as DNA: TGTGCCAGCAGCGCCACGAGCGGGTGGTCAGATACGCAGTATTTT.